This T cell receptor beta chain was retrieved from a study of identical twins. Overall study findings and caveats: Shared out-of-frame alpha sequences (those common to twins) showed excess low generation probability. Beta out-of-frame sequences showed weaker excess sharing between twins. Memory repertoires showed no such pattern, whereas abundant cord blood beta clonotypes carried fewer insertions.

Addition of a universal primer site occurred through template switching, and cDNA carried unique molecular identifiers. A single record per CDR3 protein comes from TCRdb applying MiXCR to the 5' RACE reads. The data contain around 670,000 distinct CDR3 sequences, 6.1% of them singletons. This clonotype was seen at least ten times. Its antigen remains unidentified. The germline V gene has CDR1 SGHKS and CDR2 YYEKEE (reference sequence). This CDR3 is built from 17 residues. The germline V and J ends were trimmed by 3 bases and 3 bases, with 18 bases remaining between them. Sequencing was performed on naive T cells sorted from blood. The rearrangement joins TRBV5-5 to TRBJ2-2; D might be TRBD1 or TRBD2, each matching 5 bases. This sequence was found in a young man in good health. Here the CDR3 reads CASSWPGQGDYTGELFF. CDR3 sequence (DNA): TGTGCCAGCAGCTGGCCAGGGCAGGGAGATTACACCGGGGAGCTGTTTTTT.